This T cell receptor (beta chain) is drawn from a study of cytomegalovirus exposure and HLA in healthy donors. Study context: An early data release held tens of millions of unique TCRs from HLA-typed donors.

Study-level findings and limits: Researchers reported that a few CMV-associated chains were confirmed in vitro as CMV antigen-specific. Later work found most CMV-associated TCR beta chains apparently HLA-restricted.

PCR used 60 Vbeta primers and 13 Jbeta primers. Measured with immunoSEQ multiplex PCR; TCRdb has only the in-frame clones, and not every one. In the table there are 85,000 to 95,000 clones, 63% of which are singletons. A remark on this clone: Its target is unknown. Other DNA variants within this sample encode the same CDR3.

The TCR comes from a woman aged 25 to 39 in good health and CMV-seronegative. The sample consisted of PBMCs.

Written as DNA, the CDR3 is TGTGCCAGCAGCTTGGGTACAGTGTCCTACGAGCAGTACTTC. It codes for CASSLGTVSYEQYF. This chain links TRBV7-8 with TRBJ2-7; D not resolved. V dropped 3 bases and J dropped 1 base, with 10 bases sitting between them. CDR3 length: 14 amino acids. CDR1 is SGHVS and CDR2 is FQNEAQ in the germline V gene. Full variable domain (remainder filled in from reference TRBV7-8 and TRBJ2-7): GAGVSQSPRYKVAKRGQDVALRCDPISGHVSLFWYQQALGQGPEFLTYFQNEAQLDKSGLPSDRFFAERPEGSVSTLKIQRTQQEDSAVYLCASSLGTVSYEQYFGPGTRLTVT.